This entry describes one TCR beta chain. Its cognate antigen is unknown. This sample is part of a study of cytomegalovirus exposure and HLA in healthy donors. In the study overall: Later, an analysis reported that the 110 or so validation repertoires had used the same platform as the approximately 680 first-cohort repertoires. Regarding the study as a whole: Cytomegalovirus association was listed for about 160 TCR beta chains. Most TCRs appeared rarely, but some public TCRs recurred in many donors.

The CDR3 runs 16 residues. Trimming took 3 bases from V and 4 from J, leaving 17 bases between them. The V gene's germline CDR1 is SGHDT and CDR2 YYEEEE. Sequenced by immunoSEQ multiplex PCR; TCRdb stores in-frame clones only, minus some. In the table there are around 250,000 clones, 85% to 90% of which are singletons. J is TRBJ2-1 and V is TRBV5-6, with D maybe TRBD2 (6 bases). The clonotype originates from a woman in her late teens or twenties in good health and CMV-seronegative. The material sequenced was PBMCs. The CDR3 is CASSSAGSGRYNEQFF. The CDR3 nucleotides are TGTGCCAGCAGCTCAGCGGGTTCAGGACGATACAATGAGCAGTTCTTC.